Listed here are 27 T cell receptor beta chains from one sample, sequenced in a study of blood T cell repertoires in COVID-19. Produced via immunoSEQ multiplex PCR; TCRdb's table is partial and in-frame only. The data hold nearly 200,000 clones, with approximately 83% observed a single time. The sequenced material came from PBMCs or T cells enriched from blood (not recorded which). All receptors derive from a man aged 35 to 55 who had recovered from COVID-19.

This chain connects TRBV5-5 to TRBJ1-3; TRBD1 matches 7 bases. Germline CDR1 is SGHKS and CDR2 is YYEKEE (reference sequence). CDR3 length equals 15 residues. J lost 0 bases, V lost 4 bases, and 4 bases had no gene match. CDR3 sequence reads: CASSVTGRSGNTIYF. The CDR3, as DNA: TGTGCCAGCAGCGTGACAGGGCGCTCTGGAAACACCATATATTTT.

This chain joins TRBV24-1 and TRBJ2-7; no clear D gene. Germline V gene sequence: CDR1 KGHDR, CDR2 SFDVKD. V lost 11 bases and J lost 0, with 19 bases in between. This CDR3 region has 15 residues. CDR3 nucleotide sequence: TGTGCCATTAAATACCGGGTCTATACCTCCTACGAGCAGTACTTC. It yields the protein CAIKYRVYTSYEQYF.

This sequence joins TRBV7-2 and TRBJ1-2; D remains unclear. CDR3 length equals 16 residues. Trimming took off 1 base at V and 4 bases at J, with 16 bases between the two ends. The V gene's germline CDR1 is SGHTA and CDR2 FQGNSA. The CDR3 sequence: CASSLGAGRYPYGYTF. In DNA form, the CDR3 reads TGTGCCAGCAGCTTAGGTGCGGGGAGGTACCCCTATGGCTACACCTTC.

The chain combines TRBV4-1 with TRBJ1-2; 9 nucleotides agree with TRBD1. This CDR3 spans 15 amino acids. The V gene's germline CDR1 is MGHRA and CDR2 YSYEKL. The trim removed 3 bases at V and 4 bases at J, leaving 6 bases unmatched. CDR3 in DNA: TGCGCCAGCAGCCACCAGGACAGGGGATCCTATGGCTACACCTTC. Translating gives CASSHQDRGSYGYTF.

The rearrangement links TRBV13 to TRBJ2-4, with 13 bases that match TRBD2. The trim removed 2 bases at V and 5 bases at J, leaving 12 bases unmatched. Per germline, CDR1 PRHDT and CDR2 FYEKMQ (reference sequence). The CDR3 runs to 19 residues. CDR3 residues: CASSLSFMTSGGFENIQYF. Written as DNA, the CDR3 is TGTGCCAGCAGCTTAAGTTTTATGACTAGCGGGGGGTTCGAAAACATTCAGTACTTC.

This rearrangement joins TRBV29-1 to TRBJ1-3; unclear D gene. The CDR3 consists of 13 residues. Trimming removed 2 bases at V and 0 bases at J, with 5 bases between. Germline V gene sequence: CDR1 SQVTM, CDR2 ANQGSEA. The CDR3 nucleotides are TGCAGCGTTGAATTCCACTCTGGAAACACCATATATTTT. Translating it yields CSVEFHSGNTIYF.

This clone was seen a few times. CDR3: CSVGDRGTNEKLFF. Written as DNA, the CDR3 is TGCAGCGTTGGGGACAGGGGCACTAATGAAAAACTGTTTTTT. The chain carries TRBV29-1 and TRBJ1-4; 10 bases fit TRBD1. The CDR3 sequence is 14 residues long. Unmatched junction bases numbered 1, after V lost 4 bases and J lost 2 bases. From germline, CDR1 is SQVTM and CDR2 ANQGSEA.

The chain recombines TRBV19 with TRBJ2-7, with 11 bases aligning to TRBD1. CDR1 and CDR2 (germline): LNHDA, SQIVND (reference sequence). The CDR3 sequence is 14 residues long. The V gene end was trimmed by 5 bases and the J gene end by 3 bases; junction bases not matched to a gene: 3. The CDR3 bases are TGTGCCAGTAGTTCCGGGACAGGGGGCTACGAGCAGTACTTC. Translated: CASSSGTGGYEQYF.

J is TRBJ2-7 and V is TRBV5-5; TRBD1 matches 9 bases. The CDR3 consists of 15 residues. With V trimmed by 4 bases and J by 3 bases, 8 bases remained unmatched. Germline V gene data show CDR1 as SGHKS and CDR2 as YYEKEE (reference sequence). The CDR3 nucleotides read TGTGCCAGCAGCAGAGGGGGGACAGGGAACTACGAGCAGTACTTC. Translating gives CASSRGGTGNYEQYF.

The gene calls are TRBV4-1 and TRBJ1-5, with TRBD1 identical over 9 bases. The germline CDR1 and CDR2 sequences are MGHRA and YSYEKL. J was trimmed by 0 bases and V by 2 bases; bases with no gene match: 5. CDR3 length: 17 residues. The CDR3 sequence is CASSQWTGDYSNQPQHF. CDR3 sequence (DNA): TGCGCCAGCAGCCAATGGACAGGGGACTATAGCAATCAGCCCCAGCATTTT.

V is TRBV6-4 and J is TRBJ2-7; TRBD1 matches 8 bases. V shed 7 bases, J shed 1 base, and the junction held 9 bases outside the gene matches. The CDR3 is made up of 15 amino acids. The V gene's germline CDR1 is MRHNA and CDR2 SNTAGT. The CDR3 protein is CASIIGQGISYEQYF. The DNA of the CDR3 is TGTGCCAGCATAATCGGACAGGGAATATCCTACGAGCAGTACTTC.

The V and J genes are TRBV4-1 and TRBJ1-5; D is uncertain. Between the trimmed V and J ends, which lost 1 base and 7 bases, there was a span of 11 bases. Germline CDR1 MGHRA, CDR2 YSYEKL. CDR3 length equals 14 residues. CDR3 amino acids: CASSQVAGNQPQHF. The CDR3 bases are TGCGCCAGCAGCCAAGTTGCGGGTAACCAGCCCCAGCATTTT.

The rearrangement links TRBV5-8 to TRBJ1-2; 9 bases line up with TRBD1. The CDR3 sequence is 18 residues long. J was trimmed by 0 bases and V by 4 bases; bases with no gene match: 13. CDR1 and CDR2 from the germline V gene are SGHTS and YDEGEE. The CDR3 reads CASSPHKGTGSANYGYTF. CDR3 DNA: TGTGCCAGCAGCCCACACAAAGGGACAGGGTCGGCTAACTATGGCTACACCTTC.

The V gene is TRBV20-1, the J gene TRBJ1-1; a weak D match, TRBD1 (5 bases). CDR1 is DFQATT, CDR2 SNEGSKA, per germline (reference sequence). The V end lost 3 bases, the J end lost 3 bases, and 11 bases lay between the germline ends. This CDR3 contains 13 residues. The CDR3 sequence is CSASLGGDTEAFF. The CDR3 nucleotides are TGCAGTGCTAGTCTAGGAGGGGACACTGAAGCTTTCTTT.

This rearrangement joins TRBV12-3 or TRBV12-4 to TRBJ2-3; TRBD2 is a possible D gene (6 bases). The CDR3 consists of 13 residues. V lost 4 bases and J 9 bases, leaving 14 bases between the germline ends. This chain's CDR3 is CASSSSLASTQYF. In nucleotides, the CDR3 is TGTGCCAGCAGTTCGTCACTAGCAAGCACGCAGTATTTT.

This clone was detected only a few times. The chain recombines TRBV7-9 with TRBJ2-2; the match to TRBD1 covers 10 bases. The CDR3 sequence is 17 residues long. The ends lost 3 bases at V and 3 bases at J; junction bases unmatched: 7. Germline-derived CDR1 and CDR2 are SEHNR and FQNEAQ (reference sequence). CDR3 nucleotide sequence: TGTGCCAGCAGCTTGCCAGACAGGGGGCTTTACACCGGGGAGCTGTTTTTT. Its translation: CASSLPDRGLYTGELFF.

The rearrangement joins TRBV19 to TRBJ2-4, with TRBD2 as a possible D gene (5 bases). The CDR3 has 16 residues. Germline V gene sequence: CDR1 LNHDA, CDR2 SQIVND (reference sequence). The germline V and J ends were trimmed by 2 bases and 0 bases, with 11 bases remaining between them. The CDR3 DNA reads as TGTGCCAGTAGTATATATGGGAGACTAGCCAAAAACATTCAGTACTTC. Residues: CASSIYGRLAKNIQYF.

The chain uses TRBV3-1 (or the pseudogene TRBV3-2) and TRBJ2-3; D is uncertain. V was trimmed by 2 bases and J by 5 bases, leaving 14 bases between them. The CDR3 consists of 15 residues. Germline loops: CDR1 LGHDT, CDR2 YNNKEL (reference sequence). The CDR3 here is CASSQPTTSGDTQYF. The CDR3 DNA sequence: TGTGCCAGCAGCCAACCCACCACGTCAGGAGATACGCAGTATTTT.

The rearrangement joins TRBV2 to TRBJ2-1; the D gene is possibly TRBD2 (5 bases). This CDR3 contains 11 residues. The V gene lost 4 bases and the J gene lost 10 bases, with 8 bases spanning the gap. Germline V lookup: CDR1 SNHLY, CDR2 FYNNEI. The CDR3 sequence: CASSGGSEQFF. The CDR3 DNA is TGTGCCAGCAGTGGAGGGAGCGAGCAGTTCTTC.

The sample holds one count of this clone. The rearrangement uses TRBV6-5 and TRBJ2-3, with D possibly TRBD2 on 5 matching bases. Trimming removed 6 bases from V and 6 bases from J, with 13 bases in between. Germline V CDR1 and CDR2: MNHEY, SVGAGI. The CDR3 covers 13 residues. CDR3 amino acids: CASRAMRADTQYF. The DNA of the CDR3 is TGTGCCAGCAGGGCCATGCGGGCGGATACGCAGTATTTT.

This clone turned up a few times. The CDR3 loop reads CASSSWTGAKNTEAFF. The DNA for the CDR3 is TGTGCCAGCAGCTCGTGGACAGGGGCTAAGAACACTGAAGCTTTCTTT. The gene calls are TRBV11-2 and TRBJ1-1; 9 bases match TRBD1. V dropped 4 bases and J dropped 1; count of bases not matched to a gene: 7. CDR1 SGHAT and CDR2 FQNNGV come from the germline V gene. The CDR3 has 16 residues.

The chain recombines TRBV7-9 with TRBJ1-4; the D is unclear. CDR1 is SEHNR, CDR2 FQNEAQ, per germline (reference sequence). The CDR3 loop spans 14 amino acids. The germline V and J ends were trimmed by 8 bases and 8 bases, with 18 bases remaining between them. The CDR3 nucleotides are TGTGCCAGCGGCTCGCCCGGGATTAAGGAAAAACTGTTTTTT. Amino acids: CASGSPGIKEKLFF.

The CDR3 region is CASSPLRTGGIYGYTF. The CDR3 DNA sequence: TGTGCCAGCAGCCCTCTACGGACAGGGGGAATCTATGGCTACACCTTC. The J gene is TRBJ1-2, the V gene TRBV7-6, with 10 bases lining up with TRBD1. Germline V CDR1 and CDR2: SGHVS, FNYEAQ. This CDR3 comprises 16 residues. J gave up 4 bases and V 5 bases, and 10 bases lay outside the gene matches.

V and J are TRBV6-6 and TRBJ2-4; 9 bases match TRBD1. Per germline, CDR1 MNHNY and CDR2 SVGAGI (reference sequence). V lost 5 bases to trimming and J lost 0 bases; unmatched junction nucleotides: 8. The CDR3 spans 17 residues. The CDR3 region has the DNA TGTGCCAGCAGTCGTGGGGACAGGGACATAGCCAAAAACATTCAGTACTTC. Protein: CASSRGDRDIAKNIQYF.

The chain uses TRBV27 and TRBJ1-6; perhaps TRBD1 as D (6 bases). The CDR3 length is 17 residues. Germline lookup yields CDR1 MNHEY and CDR2 SMNVEV (reference sequence). Trimming removed 7 bases at V and 11 bases at J, with 27 bases between. The DNA of the CDR3 is TGTGCCAGCAAAACCTCAGGGGCGGGGGGCCCCAGGGCACCCCTCCACTTT. Translated: CASKTSGAGGPRAPLHF.

The chain combines TRBV29-1 with TRBJ1-1; D is possibly TRBD1 (6 bases). Germline V gives CDR1 SQVTM, CDR2 ANQGSEA. This CDR3 spans 12 amino acids. Trimming removed 7 bases at V and 7 bases at J, with 16 bases between. Written as DNA, the CDR3 is TGCAGCGGAAAGGACAGTCACTATGAAGCTTTCTTT. Its translation is CSGKDSHYEAFF.

CDR3 sequence (DNA): TGTGCCAGCACCCTAGGGCAGGGGGGCCTTTATGGCTACACCTTC. This sequence encodes CASTLGQGGLYGYTF. The V and J genes are TRBV7-9 and TRBJ1-2; TRBD1 matches 7 bases. Per germline, CDR1 SEHNR and CDR2 FQNEAQ (reference sequence). There are 15 residues in the CDR3. The V segment lost 7 bases and the J segment 5 bases; nucleotides outside the gene matches: 13.